This passage covers 28 T cell receptor beta chains from one sample sequenced in a study of long-term antiretroviral therapy in people with HIV. Sequencing relied on immunoSEQ assay v3.0, run at survey level. Libraries were prepared by immunoSEQ multiplex PCR; TCRdb keeps only in-frame clonotypes and omits some of them. The sample comprises around 15,000 clones, 85% to 90% of which are singletons, and more than 10% rests with the top ten. This specimen was unsorted PBMCs, taken 0.7 years before starting antiretroviral therapy. Receptors were obtained from a man aged 45-60 years with HIV.

This clone has a handful of counts. The chain combines TRBV7-8 with TRBJ1-3, with 8 bases aligning to TRBD1. CDR3 size: 13 residues. Germline CDR1 reads SGHVS; CDR2 reads FQNEAQ. Unmatched junction bases numbered 0, after V lost 5 bases and J lost 3 bases. CDR3 sequence reads: CASSGQGGNTIYF. CDR3 DNA sequence: TGTGCCAGCAGCGGACAGGGTGGAAACACCATATATTTT. The full variable domain, with the rest looked up from reference TRBV7-8 and TRBJ1-3, is GAGVSQSPRYKVAKRGQDVALRCDPISGHVSLFWYQQALGQGPEFLTYFQNEAQLDKSGLPSDRFFAERPEGSVSTLKIQRTQQEDSAVYLCASSGQGGNTIYFGEGSWLTVV.

The rearrangement uses TRBV10-2 and TRBJ1-4; D ambiguous. In germline, CDR1 is WSHSY, CDR2 SAAADI. Trimming pared 3 bases from V and 5 bases from J, leaving 10 bases between. CDR3 length: 14 amino acids. The CDR3 is CASSDETLNEKLFF. CDR3 coding DNA: TGCGCCAGCAGTGACGAGACATTGAATGAAAAACTGTTTTTT.

This clone appeared once. The genes are TRBV5-4 and TRBJ2-1, with D perhaps TRBD2 (7 bases). The CDR3 covers 19 residues. Trimming cost V 0 bases and J 1 base, with 20 bases left between them. The V gene's germline CDR1 is SGHNT and CDR2 YYREEE (reference sequence). CDR3: CASSLESWGREPSYNEQFF. CDR3 bases: TGTGCCAGCAGCTTGGAATCTTGGGGGCGGGAGCCTTCCTACAATGAGCAGTTCTTC.

The chain carries TRBV7-9 and TRBJ2-1; D possibly corresponds to TRBD1 (6 bases). CDR1 is SEHNR, CDR2 FQNEAQ, per germline (reference sequence). Trimming removed 5 bases at V and 3 bases at J, with 8 bases between. The CDR3 consists of 13 residues. The CDR3 nucleotides read TGTGCCAGCAGCCGACAGGTCTACAATGAGCAGTTCTTC. Translated: CASSRQVYNEQFF. The variable domain in full, with the rest retrieved from reference TRBV7-9 and TRBJ2-1, is DTGVSQNPRHKITKRGQNVTFRCDPISEHNRLYWYRQTLGQGPEFLTYFQNEAQLEKSRLLSDRFSAERPKGSFSTLEIQRTEQGDSAMYLCASSRQVYNEQFFGPGTRLTVL.

The gene calls are TRBV10-1 and TRBJ1-4; D is perhaps TRBD1 (6 bases). CDR3 length: 15 residues. Trimming cost V 7 bases and J 2 bases, with 14 bases left between them. Germline values: CDR1 WNHNN, CDR2 SYGVQD (reference sequence). The CDR3 DNA sequence: TGCGCCAGCATAAACGACAGGAGTACTAATGAAAAACTGTTTTTT. Its protein is CASINDRSTNEKLFF.

The chain combines TRBV29-1 with TRBJ1-2, with 9 nucleotides matching TRBD1. With V trimmed by 4 bases and J by 8 bases, 11 bases remained unmatched. The CDR3 spans 14 residues. Germline V CDR1 and CDR2: SQVTM, ANQGSEA. The CDR3 sequence: CSVGAYRGLGGYTF. Written as DNA, the CDR3 is TGCAGCGTTGGTGCATACAGGGGGCTTGGGGGCTACACCTTC.

CDR3 sequence reads: CASSPTPRGPPYEQYF. For the CDR3, the DNA is TGTGCCAGCAGTCCGACCCCTCGGGGGCCTCCTTACGAGCAGTACTTC. The rearrangement joins TRBV25-1 to TRBJ2-7; D may match TRBD1 or TRBD2 (6 bases each). From germline, CDR1 is MGHDK and CDR2 SYGVNS. The germline V and J ends were trimmed by 5 bases and 4 bases, with 21 bases remaining between them. The CDR3 is 16 residues long.

V usage is TRBV9 and J usage is TRBJ1-2; no reliable D call. There are 14 residues in the CDR3. Germline V CDR1 and CDR2: SGDLS, YYNGEE. V was clipped by 0 bases and J by 0 bases, with 6 bases between them. CDR3 protein: CASSVAFANYGYTF. CDR3 DNA sequence: TGTGCCAGCAGCGTAGCTTTCGCTAACTATGGCTACACCTTC.

This clone was seen once. The rearrangement links TRBV6-5 to TRBJ2-1; 9 nucleotides agree with TRBD2. The CDR3 totals 15 residues. Germline-derived CDR1 and CDR2 are MNHEY and SVGAGI. The junction had 14 bases not matched to a gene; V was cut back by 7 bases and J by 10 bases. CDR3 nucleotide sequence: TGTGCCAGCACATCAGGGACTAGCTGGATCGGAGAGCAGTTCTTC. Its translation: CASTSGTSWIGEQFF.

The CDR3, as DNA: TGTGCCAGCAGCCCAAACCGAGCGGGAGACGCCAAAAACATTCAGTACTTC. Residues: CASSPNRAGDAKNIQYF. The chain uses TRBV13 and TRBJ2-4, with TRBD2 identical over 8 bases. CDR3 length: 17 amino acids. CDR1 PRHDT and CDR2 FYEKMQ come from the germline V gene (reference sequence). Losses at the gene ends were 5 bases for V and 1 base for J; bases not matched to a gene: 10.

CDR3 protein: CAISIIRTGGGDYGYTF. The CDR3 DNA reads as TGTGCCATCAGTATTATTAGGACAGGCGGGGGAGACTATGGCTACACCTTC. The chain employs TRBV10-3 and TRBJ1-2; 7 nucleotides align to TRBD1. After removal of 5 bases from V and 3 bases from J, the junction contained 15 bases not matched to a gene. Germline assignment: CDR1 ENHRY and CDR2 SYGVKD. This CDR3 is 17 amino acids long.

The CDR3 bases are TGTGCCAGCAGTCGATCGGGACAGTCCTACAATGAGCAGTTCTTC. Protein product: CASSRSGQSYNEQFF. The chain carries TRBV27 and TRBJ2-1, with 7 bases that match TRBD1. Germline V gives CDR1 MNHEY, CDR2 SMNVEV (reference sequence). V trimming: 5 bases; J trimming: 1 base; junction bases outside the gene matches: 5. CDR3 length equals 15 residues.

The chain uses TRBV5-5 and TRBJ2-5, with a tentative D call TRBD2 (5 bases). The CDR3 length is 13 residues. Trimming shortened V by 4 bases and J by 5 bases, and 12 bases separated the two germline ends. Germline V gene lookup returns CDR1 SGHKS and CDR2 YYEKEE (reference sequence). CDR3 in amino acids: CASSRGSGETQYF. In nucleotides, the CDR3 is TGTGCCAGCAGCCGGGGTAGTGGGGAGACCCAGTACTTC. The whole variable domain, filled in from reference TRBV5-5 and TRBJ2-5, reads DAGVTQSPTHLIKTRGQQVTLRCSPISGHKSVSWYQQVLGQGPQFIFQYYEKEERGRGNFPDRFSARQFPNYSSELNVNALLLGDSALYLCASSRGSGETQYFGPGTRLLVL.

The chain is built from TRBV7-2 and TRBJ1-3; 10 bases align to TRBD1. V lost 3 bases and J lost 3; bases outside the gene matches: 5. The CDR3 covers 16 residues. Per the germline V gene, CDR1 is SGHTA and CDR2 is FQGNSA. DNA for the CDR3: TGTGCCAGCAGCTTTAGACAGGGGGCGGATGGAAACACCATATATTTT. Encoded protein: CASSFRQGADGNTIYF. Filled out from reference TRBV7-2 and TRBJ1-3, the complete variable domain reads GAGVSQSPSNKVTEKGKDVELRCDPISGHTALYWYRQSLGQGLEFLIYFQGNSAPDKSGLPSDRFSAERTGGSVSTLTIQRTQQEDSAVYLCASSFRQGADGNTIYFGEGSWLTVV.

The rearrangement links TRBV6-5 to TRBJ1-3; D gene unclear. V was cut by 0 bases and J by 1 base, with 4 bases left in between. Germline-derived CDR1 and CDR2 are MNHEY and SVGAGI. This CDR3 region has 14 residues. CDR3 nucleotide sequence: TGTGCCAGCAGTTACTCCGAATCTGGAAACACCATATATTTT. This sequence encodes CASSYSESGNTIYF.

The chain links TRBV20-1 to TRBJ1-4; D is ambiguous. The V gene's germline CDR1 is DFQATT and CDR2 SNEGSKA (reference sequence). V was trimmed by 4 bases and J by 8 bases, leaving 5 bases between them. This CDR3 has 10 amino acids. CDR3 DNA: TGCAGTGCTATTGGGGAAAAACTGTTTTTT. Translation gives CSAIGEKLFF.

This chain uses TRBV30 with TRBJ1-2; weak D call: TRBD1 (5 bases). Per germline, CDR1 GTSNPN and CDR2 SVGIG (reference sequence). Trimming cost V 1 base and J 4 bases, with 28 bases left between them. CDR3 size: 19 residues. For the CDR3, the DNA is TGTGCCTGGAGTGGAATATGGGGCGGCTTCCTCCTTGGGAGCTATGGCTACACCTTC. Its protein is CAWSGIWGGFLLGSYGYTF.

The J gene is TRBJ2-3, the V gene TRBV7-9, with D perhaps TRBD1 or TRBD2 (6 bases each). Germline V gene lookup returns CDR1 SEHNR and CDR2 FQNEAQ (reference sequence). The CDR3 consists of 15 residues. Between the trimmed V and J ends, which lost 1 base and 8 bases, there was a span of 16 bases. In DNA, the CDR3 is TGTGCCAGCAGCTTAGGTGACAGGTGGGGGGCTACGCAGTATTTT. It yields the protein CASSLGDRWGATQYF. The full variable domain, rest sourced from reference TRBV7-9 and TRBJ2-3, is DTGVSQNPRHKITKRGQNVTFRCDPISEHNRLYWYRQTLGQGPEFLTYFQNEAQLEKSRLLSDRFSAERPKGSFSTLEIQRTEQGDSAMYLCASSLGDRWGATQYFGPGTRLTVL.

The chain combines TRBV7-2 with TRBJ2-4; D uncertain. The CDR3 has 15 amino acids. Germline V gene data show CDR1 as SGHTA and CDR2 as FQGNSA. Trimming stripped 5 bases from V and 6 bases from J, with 17 bases between. Written as DNA, the CDR3 is TGTGCCAGCAGCGAAGGGTCTTATAGTGGAAACATTCAGTACTTC. Amino acid sequence: CASSEGSYSGNIQYF.

The chain couples TRBV18 to TRBJ2-7, with 8 bases identical to TRBD2. The J segment lost 1 base and the V segment lost 3 bases, leaving 11 bases of the junction unmatched. Germline assignment: CDR1 KGHSH and CDR2 LQKENI. The CDR3 extends over 17 amino acids. For the CDR3, the DNA is TGTGCCAGCTCACCCCGACCCCGGGGCGGGGGGTCCTACGAGCAGTACTTC. Protein sequence: CASSPRPRGGGSYEQYF. The entire variable domain, with the rest obtained from reference TRBV18 and TRBJ2-7, is as follows: NAGVMQNPRHLVRRRGQEARLRCSPMKGHSHVYWYRQLPEEGLKFMVYLQKENIIDESGMPKERFSAEFPKEGPSILRIQQVVRGDSAAYFCASSPRPRGGGSYEQYFGPGTRLTVT.

This chain connects TRBV9 to TRBJ1-2; D not certain. The CDR3 has 14 amino acids. V was trimmed by 4 bases and J by 6 bases, leaving 16 bases between them. Germline CDR1 is SGDLS and CDR2 is YYNGEE. CDR3 in DNA: TGTGCCAGCAGCCCAGTCTCAGGTGGGGATGGCTACACCTTC. As protein: CASSPVSGGDGYTF.

The chain employs TRBV11-2 and TRBJ2-2, with D perhaps TRBD2 (6 bases). Trimming stripped 4 bases from V and 3 bases from J, with 9 bases between. CDR1 SGHAT and CDR2 FQNNGV come from the germline V gene. The CDR3 is 14 amino acids. The CDR3 bases are TGTGCCAGCAGCTGGGGACTCTACACCGGGGAGCTGTTTTTT. As protein: CASSWGLYTGELFF.

The chain employs TRBV13 and TRBJ2-7, with TRBD1 matching over 9 bases. CDR1 and CDR2 (germline): PRHDT, FYEKMQ (reference sequence). CDR3 length: 15 amino acids. With 4 bases clipped from V and 1 base from J, the junction kept 5 bases outside the gene matches. The CDR3 region is CASSYPGQGSYEQYF. In DNA form, the CDR3 reads TGTGCCAGCAGCTATCCGGGACAGGGATCCTACGAGCAGTACTTC. The variable domain in full, with the rest retrieved from reference TRBV13 and TRBJ2-7, is AAGVIQSPRHLIKEKRETATLKCYPIPRHDTVYWYQQGPGQDPQFLISFYEKMQSDKGSIPDRFSAQQFSDYHSELNMSSLELGDSALYFCASSYPGQGSYEQYFGPGTRLTVT.

This clone was recorded only once. The rearrangement uses TRBV7-7 and TRBJ2-1; tentatively, D is TRBD2 (5 bases). Trimming removed 1 base from V and 8 bases from J, with 9 bases in between. Germline lookup yields CDR1 SSHAT and CDR2 FNYEAQ (reference sequence). This CDR3 has 13 amino acids. CDR3 loop: CASSLERAHEQFF. Written as DNA, the CDR3 is TGTGCCAGCAGCTTAGAGAGGGCCCATGAGCAGTTCTTC.

This clone showed up just a few times. The chain is built from TRBV19 and TRBJ1-1; a possible D gene is TRBD1 (5 bases). The CDR3 is 16 residues long. The germline V gene encodes CDR1 LNHDA and CDR2 SQIVND (reference sequence). V lost 3 bases and J 0 bases, leaving 14 bases between the germline ends. The CDR3 nucleotides read TGTGCCAGTAGTATCGCAGGGCGGAGCATGAACACTGAAGCTTTCTTT. This codes for CASSIAGRSMNTEAFF.

The chain uses TRBV28 and TRBJ1-6; the D is unclear. Trimming took off 4 bases at V and 10 bases at J, with 8 bases between the two ends. The CDR3 sequence is 12 residues long. CDR1 MDHEN and CDR2 SYDVKM come from the germline V gene. CDR3 amino acids: CASSWARSPLHF. CDR3 in DNA: TGTGCCAGCAGTTGGGCGCGGTCACCCCTCCACTTT.

This clone occurred a few times. The J gene is TRBJ2-2, the V gene TRBV19; weak D call: TRBD2 (6 bases). The V end was cut by 6 bases, the J end by 10 bases, with 18 bases between. The length of the CDR3 is 14 residues. CDR1 is LNHDA, CDR2 SQIVND, per germline (reference sequence). The chain's CDR3 is CASSEDYASLELFF. CDR3 nucleotide sequence: TGTGCCAGTAGCGAGGACTACGCGTCCTTGGAGCTGTTTTTT.

The V call is TRBV6-5, the J call TRBJ2-7; D may be TRBD2 (5 bases). V dropped 6 bases and J dropped 2 bases, with 17 bases sitting between them. CDR1 and CDR2 (germline): MNHEY, SVGAGI. This CDR3 is built from 15 residues. The CDR3 coding sequence is TGTGCCAGCAGGTCCTTGGGAGCAGACACCTACGAGCAGTACTTC. This codes for CASRSLGADTYEQYF.